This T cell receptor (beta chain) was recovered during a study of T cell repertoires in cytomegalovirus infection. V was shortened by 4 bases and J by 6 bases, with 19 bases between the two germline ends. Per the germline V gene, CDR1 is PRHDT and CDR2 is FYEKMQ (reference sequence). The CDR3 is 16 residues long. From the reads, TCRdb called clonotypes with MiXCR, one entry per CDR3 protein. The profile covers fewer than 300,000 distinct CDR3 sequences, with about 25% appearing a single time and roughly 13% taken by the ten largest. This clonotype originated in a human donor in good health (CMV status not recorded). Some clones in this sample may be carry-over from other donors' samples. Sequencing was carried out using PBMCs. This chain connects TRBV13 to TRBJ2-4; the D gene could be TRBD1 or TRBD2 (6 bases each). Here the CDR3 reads CASSSTGGGRGNIQYF. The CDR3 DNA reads TGTGCCAGCAGCTCAACCGGAGGGGGGCGCGGAAACATTCAGTACTTC.